This T cell receptor beta chain came from a study of beta chain features in type 1 diabetes. Per the germline V gene, CDR1 is SGDLS and CDR2 is YYNGEE. The CDR3 consists of 19 residues. V trimming: 3 bases; J trimming: 5 bases; junction bases outside the gene matches: 20. A word on this clone: What it binds is unknown.

The isolated RNA, all of it, was reverse transcribed, so expressed TCRB transcripts were what got sequenced. TCRdb's copy holds only in-frame clones and misses some; the assay was immunoSEQ multiplex PCR. The sample holds almost 350,000 clones, roughly 9% seen once. Overall study findings and caveats: Within each of all four CD4+ subsets, Type 1 diabetes patients had TCRB CDR3s that were moderately but significantly shorter.

The specimen was central memory CD4+ T cells from blood. This clonotype was obtained from a man aged 25-40 years with type 1 diabetes. This chain uses TRBV9 with TRBJ2-5; 9 positions match TRBD1. Here the CDR3 reads CASSERIWMIGQGRETQYF. CDR3 in DNA: TGTGCCAGCAGCGAGAGGATCTGGATGATAGGACAGGGGAGGGAGACCCAGTACTTC.